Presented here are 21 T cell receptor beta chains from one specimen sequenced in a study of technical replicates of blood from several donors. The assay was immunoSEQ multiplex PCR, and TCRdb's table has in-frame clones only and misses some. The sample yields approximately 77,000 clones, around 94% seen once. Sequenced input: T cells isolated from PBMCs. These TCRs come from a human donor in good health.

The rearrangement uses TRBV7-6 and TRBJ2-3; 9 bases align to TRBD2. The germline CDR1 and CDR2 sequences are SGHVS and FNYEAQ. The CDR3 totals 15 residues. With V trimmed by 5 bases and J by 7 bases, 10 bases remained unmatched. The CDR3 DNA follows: TGTGCCAGCAGCGAAGCGGGAGGACCTGGGAATACGCAGTATTTT. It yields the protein CASSEAGGPGNTQYF. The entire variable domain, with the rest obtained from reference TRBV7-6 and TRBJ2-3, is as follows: GAGVSQSPRYKVTKRGQDVALRCDPISGHVSLYWYRQALGQGPEFLTYFNYEAQQDKSGLPNDRFSAERPEGSISTLTIQRTEQRDSAMYRCASSEAGGPGNTQYFGPGTRLTVL.

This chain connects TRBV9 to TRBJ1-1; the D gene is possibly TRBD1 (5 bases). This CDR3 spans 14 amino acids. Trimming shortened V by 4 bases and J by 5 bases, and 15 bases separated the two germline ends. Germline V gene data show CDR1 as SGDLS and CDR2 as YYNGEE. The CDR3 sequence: CASSPAGGGTEAFF. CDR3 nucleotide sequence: TGTGCCAGCAGCCCAGCGGGGGGAGGTACTGAAGCTTTCTTT.

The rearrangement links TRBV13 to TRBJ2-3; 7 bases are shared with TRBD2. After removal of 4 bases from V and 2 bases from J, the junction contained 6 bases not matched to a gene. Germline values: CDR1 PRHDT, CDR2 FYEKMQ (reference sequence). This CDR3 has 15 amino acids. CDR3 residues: CASSYGDYPTDTQYF. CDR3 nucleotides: TGTGCCAGCAGCTACGGGGACTACCCCACAGATACGCAGTATTTT. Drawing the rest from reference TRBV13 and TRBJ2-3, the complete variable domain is AAGVIQSPRHLIKEKRETATLKCYPIPRHDTVYWYQQGPGQDPQFLISFYEKMQSDKGSIPDRFSAQQFSDYHSELNMSSLELGDSALYFCASSYGDYPTDTQYFGPGTRLTVL.

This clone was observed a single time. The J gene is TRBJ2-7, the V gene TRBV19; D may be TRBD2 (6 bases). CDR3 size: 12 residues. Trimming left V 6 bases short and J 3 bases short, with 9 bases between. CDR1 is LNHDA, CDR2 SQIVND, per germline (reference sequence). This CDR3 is CASRRRDYEQYF. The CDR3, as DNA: TGTGCCAGTAGGCGGCGGGACTACGAGCAGTACTTC.

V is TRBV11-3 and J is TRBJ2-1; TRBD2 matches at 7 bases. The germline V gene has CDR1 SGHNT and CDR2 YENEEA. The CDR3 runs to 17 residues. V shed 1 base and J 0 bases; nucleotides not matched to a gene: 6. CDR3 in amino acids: CASSLAASGSSYNEQFF. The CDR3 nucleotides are TGTGCCAGCAGCTTAGCAGCTAGCGGCAGCTCCTACAATGAGCAGTTCTTC. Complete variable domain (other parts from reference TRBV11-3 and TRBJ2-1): EAGVVQSPRYKIIEKKQPVAFWCNPISGHNTLYWYLQNLGQGPELLIRYENEEAVDDSQLPKDRFSAERLKGVDSTLKIQPAELGDSAVYLCASSLAASGSSYNEQFFGPGTRLTVL.

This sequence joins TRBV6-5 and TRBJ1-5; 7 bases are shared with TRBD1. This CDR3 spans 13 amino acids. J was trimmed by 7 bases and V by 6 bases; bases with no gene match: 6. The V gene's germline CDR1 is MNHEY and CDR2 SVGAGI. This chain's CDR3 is CASRTGVGQPQHF. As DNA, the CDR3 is TGTGCCAGCAGAACAGGGGTTGGGCAGCCCCAGCATTTT.

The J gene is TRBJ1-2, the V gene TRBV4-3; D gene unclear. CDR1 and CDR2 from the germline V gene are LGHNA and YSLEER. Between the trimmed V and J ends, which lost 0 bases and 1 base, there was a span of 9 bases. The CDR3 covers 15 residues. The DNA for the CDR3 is TGCGCCAGCAGCCAAGAGGTCCTCAGTAACTATGGCTACACCTTC. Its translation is CASSQEVLSNYGYTF.

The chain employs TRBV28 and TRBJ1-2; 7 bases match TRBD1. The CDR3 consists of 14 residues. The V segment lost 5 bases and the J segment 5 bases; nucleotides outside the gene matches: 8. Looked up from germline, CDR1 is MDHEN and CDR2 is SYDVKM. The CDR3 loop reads CASSPPGTAYGYTF. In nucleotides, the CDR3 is TGTGCCAGCAGTCCCCCCGGGACAGCTTATGGCTACACCTTC.

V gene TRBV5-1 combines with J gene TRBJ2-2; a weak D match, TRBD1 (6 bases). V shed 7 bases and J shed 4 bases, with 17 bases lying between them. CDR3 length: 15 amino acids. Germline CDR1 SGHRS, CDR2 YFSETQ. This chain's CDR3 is CASAIGTSTTGELFF. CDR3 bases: TGCGCCAGCGCCATCGGGACATCAACCACCGGGGAGCTGTTTTTT.

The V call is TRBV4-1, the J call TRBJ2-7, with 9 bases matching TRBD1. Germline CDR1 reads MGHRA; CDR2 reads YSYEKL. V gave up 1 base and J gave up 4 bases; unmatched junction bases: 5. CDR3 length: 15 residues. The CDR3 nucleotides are TGCGCCAGCAGCCAAGCGGGACAGGGATTTTACGAGCAGTACTTC. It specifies CASSQAGQGFYEQYF.

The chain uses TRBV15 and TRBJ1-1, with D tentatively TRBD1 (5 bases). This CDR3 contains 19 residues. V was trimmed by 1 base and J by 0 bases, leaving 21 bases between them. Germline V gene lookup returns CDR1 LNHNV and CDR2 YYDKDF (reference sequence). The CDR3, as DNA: TGTGCCACCAGCAGAGTCCGATACAGGTACAATTTAATGAACACTGAAGCTTTCTTT. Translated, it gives CATSRVRYRYNLMNTEAFF.

The chain's CDR3 is CASSYLTERERFF. In DNA form, the CDR3 reads TGTGCCAGCAGTTACTTAACTGAGCGGGAGAGGTTCTTC. The chain has TRBV6-6 and TRBJ2-1; TRBD2 matches 8 bases. The CDR3 contains 13 residues. The trim removed 1 base at V and 15 bases at J, leaving 8 bases unmatched. Germline V gene sequence: CDR1 MNHNY, CDR2 SVGAGI (reference sequence).

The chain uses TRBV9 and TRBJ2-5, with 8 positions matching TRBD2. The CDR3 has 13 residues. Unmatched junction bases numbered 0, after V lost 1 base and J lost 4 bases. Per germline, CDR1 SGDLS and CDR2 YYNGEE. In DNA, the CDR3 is TGTGCCAGCAGCGTACTAGCGGGAGAGACCCAGTACTTC. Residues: CASSVLAGETQYF.

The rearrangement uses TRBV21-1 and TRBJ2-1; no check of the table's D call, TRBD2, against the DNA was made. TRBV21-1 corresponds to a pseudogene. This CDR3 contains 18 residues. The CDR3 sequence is CASYLTAQGGYSYNEQFF. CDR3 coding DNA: TGTGCCAGCTACTTGACCGCCCAGGGAGGTTACTCCTACAATGAGCAGTTCTTC.

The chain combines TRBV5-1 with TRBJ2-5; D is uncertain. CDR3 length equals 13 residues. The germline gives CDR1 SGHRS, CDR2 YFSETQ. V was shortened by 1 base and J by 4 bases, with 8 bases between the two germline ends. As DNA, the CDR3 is TGCGCCAGCAGCTTGCACTCCATAGAGACCCAGTACTTC. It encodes CASSLHSIETQYF.

CDR3 in DNA: TGTGCCAGCCGGACTGGGACTAGCGGCACCGGGGAGCTGTTTTTT. It codes for CASRTGTSGTGELFF. The genes are TRBV6-1 and TRBJ2-2, with 11 bases that match TRBD2. Trimming removed 8 bases from V and 4 bases from J; junction bases left unmatched: 6. Germline V CDR1 and CDR2: MNHNS, SASEGT. CDR3 size: 15 residues.

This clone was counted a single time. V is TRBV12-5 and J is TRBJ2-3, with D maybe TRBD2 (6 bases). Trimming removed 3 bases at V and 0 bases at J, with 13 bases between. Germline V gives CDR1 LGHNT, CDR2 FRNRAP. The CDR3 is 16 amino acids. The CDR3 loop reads CASGLVWGDSTDTQYF. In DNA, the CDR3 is TGTGCTAGTGGTTTAGTTTGGGGGGACAGCACAGATACGCAGTATTTT.

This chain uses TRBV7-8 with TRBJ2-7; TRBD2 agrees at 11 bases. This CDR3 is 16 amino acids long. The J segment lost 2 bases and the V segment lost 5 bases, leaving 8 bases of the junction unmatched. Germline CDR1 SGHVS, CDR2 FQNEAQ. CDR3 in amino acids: CASSTGLAGVTYEQYF. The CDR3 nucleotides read TGTGCCAGCAGCACTGGACTAGCGGGCGTGACCTACGAGCAGTACTTC.

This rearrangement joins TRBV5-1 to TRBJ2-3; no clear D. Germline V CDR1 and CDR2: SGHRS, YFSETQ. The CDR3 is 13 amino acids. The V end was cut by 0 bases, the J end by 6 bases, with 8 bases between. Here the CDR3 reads CASSLVFSDTQYF. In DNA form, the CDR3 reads TGCGCCAGCAGCTTGGTTTTCTCGGATACGCAGTATTTT.

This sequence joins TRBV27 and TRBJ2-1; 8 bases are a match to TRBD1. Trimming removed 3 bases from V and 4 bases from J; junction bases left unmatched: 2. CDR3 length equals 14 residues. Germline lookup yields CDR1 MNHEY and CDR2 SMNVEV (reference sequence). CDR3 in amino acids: CASSLGQAYNEQFF. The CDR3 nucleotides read TGTGCCAGCAGTTTGGGACAGGCATACAATGAGCAGTTCTTC.

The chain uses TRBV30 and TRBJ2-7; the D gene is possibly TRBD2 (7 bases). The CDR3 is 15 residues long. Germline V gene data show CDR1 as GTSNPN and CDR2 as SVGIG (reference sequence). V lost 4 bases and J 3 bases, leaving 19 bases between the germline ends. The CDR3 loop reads CAWTLERGAIYEQYF. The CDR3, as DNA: TGTGCCTGGACCTTAGAACGGGGGGCTATCTACGAGCAGTACTTC.